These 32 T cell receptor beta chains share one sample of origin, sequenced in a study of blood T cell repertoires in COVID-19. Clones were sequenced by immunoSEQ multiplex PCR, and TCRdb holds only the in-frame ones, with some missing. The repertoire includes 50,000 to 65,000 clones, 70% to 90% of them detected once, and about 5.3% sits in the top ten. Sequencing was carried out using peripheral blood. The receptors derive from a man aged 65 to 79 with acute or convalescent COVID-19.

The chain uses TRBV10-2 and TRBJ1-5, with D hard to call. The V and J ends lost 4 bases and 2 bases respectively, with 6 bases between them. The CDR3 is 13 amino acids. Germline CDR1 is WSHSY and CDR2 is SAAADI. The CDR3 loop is CASSAAGNQPQHF. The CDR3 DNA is TGCGCCAGCAGTGCCGCGGGCAATCAGCCCCAGCATTTT.

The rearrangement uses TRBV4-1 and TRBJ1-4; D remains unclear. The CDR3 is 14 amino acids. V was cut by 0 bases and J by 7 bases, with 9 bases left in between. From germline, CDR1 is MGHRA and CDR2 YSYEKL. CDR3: CASSQDPGREKLFF. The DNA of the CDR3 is TGCGCCAGCAGCCAAGATCCGGGTCGTGAAAAACTGTTTTTT.

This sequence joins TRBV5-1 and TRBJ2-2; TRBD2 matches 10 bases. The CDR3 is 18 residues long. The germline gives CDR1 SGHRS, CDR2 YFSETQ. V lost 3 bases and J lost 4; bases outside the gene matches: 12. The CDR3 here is CASSSLGAGGPGTGELFF. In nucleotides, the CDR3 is TGCGCCAGCAGCTCCCTGGGAGCGGGGGGGCCGGGCACCGGGGAGCTGTTTTTT.

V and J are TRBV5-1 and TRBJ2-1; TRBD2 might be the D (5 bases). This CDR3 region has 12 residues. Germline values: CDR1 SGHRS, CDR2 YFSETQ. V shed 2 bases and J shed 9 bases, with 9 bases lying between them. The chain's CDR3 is CASSFAGGEQFF. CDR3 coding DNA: TGCGCCAGCAGCTTCGCGGGCGGTGAGCAGTTCTTC. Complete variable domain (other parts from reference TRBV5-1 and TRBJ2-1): KAGVTQTPRYLIKTRGQQVTLSCSPISGHRSVSWYQQTPGQGLQFLFEYFSETQRNKGNFPGRFSGRQFSNSRSEMNVSTLELGDSALYLCASSFAGGEQFFGPGTRLTVL.

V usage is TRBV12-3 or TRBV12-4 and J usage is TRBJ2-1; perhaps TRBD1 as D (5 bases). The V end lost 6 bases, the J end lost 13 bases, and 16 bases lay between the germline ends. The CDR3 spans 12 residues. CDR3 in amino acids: CASSRDDRNQFF. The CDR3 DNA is TGTGCCAGCAGCCGCGACGACAGAAATCAGTTCTTC.

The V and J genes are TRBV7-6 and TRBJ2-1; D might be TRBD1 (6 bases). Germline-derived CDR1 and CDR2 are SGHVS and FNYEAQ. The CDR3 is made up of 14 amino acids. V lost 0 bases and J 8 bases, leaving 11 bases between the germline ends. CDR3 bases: TGTGCCAGCAGCTTAGCGATCCCAGGGGATGAGCAGTTCTTC. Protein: CASSLAIPGDEQFF. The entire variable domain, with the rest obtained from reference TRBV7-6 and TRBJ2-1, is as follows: GAGVSQSPRYKVTKRGQDVALRCDPISGHVSLYWYRQALGQGPEFLTYFNYEAQQDKSGLPNDRFSAERPEGSISTLTIQRTEQRDSAMYRCASSLAIPGDEQFFGPGTRLTVL.

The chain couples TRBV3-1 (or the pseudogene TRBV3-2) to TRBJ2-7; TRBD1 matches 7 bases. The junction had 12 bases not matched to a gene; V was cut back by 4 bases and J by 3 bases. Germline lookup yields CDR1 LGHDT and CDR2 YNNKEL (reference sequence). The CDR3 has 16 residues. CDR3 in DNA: TGTGCCAGCAGCCTACGTCCGACAGGGTCCCTCTACGAGCAGTACTTC. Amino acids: CASSLRPTGSLYEQYF.

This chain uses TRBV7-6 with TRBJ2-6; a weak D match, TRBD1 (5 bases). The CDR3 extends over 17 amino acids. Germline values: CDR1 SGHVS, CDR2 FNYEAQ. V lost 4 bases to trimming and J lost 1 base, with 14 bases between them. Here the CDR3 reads CASSSPGKVSGANVLTF. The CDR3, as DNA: TGTGCCAGCAGCTCCCCAGGGAAAGTTTCTGGGGCCAACGTCCTGACTTTC.

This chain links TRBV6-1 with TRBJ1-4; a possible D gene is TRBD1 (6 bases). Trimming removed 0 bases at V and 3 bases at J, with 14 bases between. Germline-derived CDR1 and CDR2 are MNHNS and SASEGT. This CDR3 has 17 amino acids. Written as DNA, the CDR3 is TGTGCCAGCAGTGAAGCGGGACATCTGCTGCCTAATGAAAAACTGTTTTTT. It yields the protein CASSEAGHLLPNEKLFF.

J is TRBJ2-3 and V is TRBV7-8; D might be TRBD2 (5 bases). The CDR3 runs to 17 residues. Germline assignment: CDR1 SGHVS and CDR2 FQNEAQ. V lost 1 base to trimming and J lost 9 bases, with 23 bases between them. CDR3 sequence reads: CASSLGYWTEVVRTQYF. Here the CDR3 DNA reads TGTGCCAGCAGCTTAGGTTACTGGACTGAGGTAGTAAGGACGCAGTATTTT. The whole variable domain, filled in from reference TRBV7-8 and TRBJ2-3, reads GAGVSQSPRYKVAKRGQDVALRCDPISGHVSLFWYQQALGQGPEFLTYFQNEAQLDKSGLPSDRFFAERPEGSVSTLKIQRTQQEDSAVYLCASSLGYWTEVVRTQYFGPGTRLTVL.

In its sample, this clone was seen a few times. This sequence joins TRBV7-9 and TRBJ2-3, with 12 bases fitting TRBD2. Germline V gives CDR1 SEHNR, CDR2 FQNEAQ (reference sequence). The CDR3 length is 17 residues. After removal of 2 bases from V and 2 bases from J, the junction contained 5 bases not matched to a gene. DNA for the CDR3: TGTGCCAGCAGCTTAACCCTAGCGGGGGGGAACACAGATACGCAGTATTTT. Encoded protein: CASSLTLAGGNTDTQYF.

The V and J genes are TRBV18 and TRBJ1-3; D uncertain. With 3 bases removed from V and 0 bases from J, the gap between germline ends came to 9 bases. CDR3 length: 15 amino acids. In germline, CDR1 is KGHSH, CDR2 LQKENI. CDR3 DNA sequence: TGTGCCAGCTCACCCCTCCAGGACTCTGGAAACACCATATATTTT. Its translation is CASSPLQDSGNTIYF.

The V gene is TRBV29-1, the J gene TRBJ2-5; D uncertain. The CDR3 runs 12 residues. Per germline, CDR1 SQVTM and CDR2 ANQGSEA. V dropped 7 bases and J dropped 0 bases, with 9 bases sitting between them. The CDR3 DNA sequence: TGCAGCGGAGCTGCGTACCAAGAGACCCAGTACTTC. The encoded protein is CSGAAYQETQYF.

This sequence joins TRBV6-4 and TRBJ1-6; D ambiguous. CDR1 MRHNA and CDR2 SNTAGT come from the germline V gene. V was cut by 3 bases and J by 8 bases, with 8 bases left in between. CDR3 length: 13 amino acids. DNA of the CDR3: TGTGCCAGCAGTGAGGGAGACCATTCACCCCTCCACTTT. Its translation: CASSEGDHSPLHF.

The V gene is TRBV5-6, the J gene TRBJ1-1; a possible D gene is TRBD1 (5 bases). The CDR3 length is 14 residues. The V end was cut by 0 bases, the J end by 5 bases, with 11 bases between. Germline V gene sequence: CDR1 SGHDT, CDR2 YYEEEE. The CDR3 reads CASSLGQRLTEAFF. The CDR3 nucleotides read TGTGCCAGCAGCTTGGGACAGAGGTTAACTGAAGCTTTCTTT.

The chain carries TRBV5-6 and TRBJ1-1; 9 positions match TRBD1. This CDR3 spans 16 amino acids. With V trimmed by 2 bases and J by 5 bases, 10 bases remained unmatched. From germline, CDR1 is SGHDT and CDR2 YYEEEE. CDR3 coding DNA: TGTGCCAGCAGCTTAGACCCGGGACAGGGTGGAACTGAAGCTTTCTTT. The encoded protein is CASSLDPGQGGTEAFF.

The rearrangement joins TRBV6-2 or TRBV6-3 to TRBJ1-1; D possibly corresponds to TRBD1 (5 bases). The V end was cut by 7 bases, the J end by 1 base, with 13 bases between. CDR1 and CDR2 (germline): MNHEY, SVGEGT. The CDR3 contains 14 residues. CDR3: CASIPHDRNTEAFF. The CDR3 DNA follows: TGTGCCAGCATCCCCCACGACAGGAACACTGAAGCTTTCTTT.

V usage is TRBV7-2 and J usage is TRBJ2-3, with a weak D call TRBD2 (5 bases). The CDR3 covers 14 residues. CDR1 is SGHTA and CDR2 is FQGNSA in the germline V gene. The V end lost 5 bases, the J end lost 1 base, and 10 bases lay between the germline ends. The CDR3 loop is CASSLPGGTDTQYF. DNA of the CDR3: TGTGCCAGCAGCCTCCCCGGGGGCACAGATACGCAGTATTTT.

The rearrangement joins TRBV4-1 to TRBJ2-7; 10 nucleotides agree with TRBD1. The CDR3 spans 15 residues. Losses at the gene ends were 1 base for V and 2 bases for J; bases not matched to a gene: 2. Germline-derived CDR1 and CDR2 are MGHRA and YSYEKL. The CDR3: CASSQAGTGAYEQYF. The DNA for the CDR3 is TGCGCCAGCAGCCAAGCCGGGACAGGGGCCTACGAGCAGTACTTC.

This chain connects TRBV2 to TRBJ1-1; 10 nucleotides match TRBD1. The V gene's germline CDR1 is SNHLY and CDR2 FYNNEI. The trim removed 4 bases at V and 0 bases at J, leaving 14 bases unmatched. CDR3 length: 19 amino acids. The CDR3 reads CASSGPGTGVSHVNTEAFF. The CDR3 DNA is TGTGCCAGCAGTGGCCCCGGGACAGGGGTTTCGCATGTGAACACTGAAGCTTTCTTT.

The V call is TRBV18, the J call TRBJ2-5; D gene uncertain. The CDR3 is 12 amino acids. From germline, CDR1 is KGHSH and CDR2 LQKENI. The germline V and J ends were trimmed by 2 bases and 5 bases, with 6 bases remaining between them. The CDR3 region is CASSPMRETQYF. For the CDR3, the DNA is TGTGCCAGCTCACCAATGCGGGAGACCCAGTACTTC.

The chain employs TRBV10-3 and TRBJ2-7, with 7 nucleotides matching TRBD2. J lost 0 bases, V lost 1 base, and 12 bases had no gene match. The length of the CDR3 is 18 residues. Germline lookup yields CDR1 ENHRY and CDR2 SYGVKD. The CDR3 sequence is CAISEYLGLADPSYEQYF. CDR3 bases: TGTGCCATCAGTGAGTACCTCGGGCTAGCGGACCCCTCCTACGAGCAGTACTTC.

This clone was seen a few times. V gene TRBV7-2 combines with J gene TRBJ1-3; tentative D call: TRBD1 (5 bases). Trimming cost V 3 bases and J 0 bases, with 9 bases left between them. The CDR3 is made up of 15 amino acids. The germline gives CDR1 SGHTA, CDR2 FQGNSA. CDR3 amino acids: CASSLTAISGNTIYF. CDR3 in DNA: TGTGCCAGCAGCTTGACAGCTATCTCTGGAAACACCATATATTTT.

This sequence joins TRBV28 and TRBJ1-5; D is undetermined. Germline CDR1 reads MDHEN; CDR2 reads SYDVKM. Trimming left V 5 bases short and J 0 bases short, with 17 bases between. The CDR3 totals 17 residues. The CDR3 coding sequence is TGTGCCAGCAGTGGATGGGAGAGCATCTATAGCAATCAGCCCCAGCATTTT. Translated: CASSGWESIYSNQPQHF. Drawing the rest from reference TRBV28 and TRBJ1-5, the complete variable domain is DVKVTQSSRYLVKRTGEKVFLECVQDMDHENMFWYRQDPGLGLRLIYFSYDVKMKEKGDIPEGYSVSREKKERFSLILESASTNQTSMYLCASSGWESIYSNQPQHFGDGTRLSIL.

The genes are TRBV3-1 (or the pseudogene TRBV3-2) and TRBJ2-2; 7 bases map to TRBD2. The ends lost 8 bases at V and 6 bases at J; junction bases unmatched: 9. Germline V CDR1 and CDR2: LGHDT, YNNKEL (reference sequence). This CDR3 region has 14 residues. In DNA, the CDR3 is TGTGCCAGCTCTTGGAGGGAGGGGTCCGGGGAGCTGTTTTTT. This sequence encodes CASSWREGSGELFF.

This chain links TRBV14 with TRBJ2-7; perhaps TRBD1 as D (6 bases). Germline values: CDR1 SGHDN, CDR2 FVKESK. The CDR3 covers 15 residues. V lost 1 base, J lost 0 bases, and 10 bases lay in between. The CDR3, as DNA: TGTGCCAGCAGCCAAGGAAGGACAGTCTCCTACGAGCAGTACTTC. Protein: CASSQGRTVSYEQYF.

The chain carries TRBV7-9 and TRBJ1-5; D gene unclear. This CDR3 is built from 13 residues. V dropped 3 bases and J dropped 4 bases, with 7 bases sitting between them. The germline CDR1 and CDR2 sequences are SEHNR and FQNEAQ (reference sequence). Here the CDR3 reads CASSFTRNQPQHF. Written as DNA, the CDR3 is TGTGCCAGCAGCTTCACTCGAAATCAGCCCCAGCATTTT.

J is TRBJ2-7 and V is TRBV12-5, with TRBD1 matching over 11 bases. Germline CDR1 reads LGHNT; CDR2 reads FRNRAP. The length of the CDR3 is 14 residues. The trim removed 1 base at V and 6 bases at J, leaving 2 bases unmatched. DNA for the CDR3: TGTGCTAGTGGTTTGGGGACAGGGGGCCGCGAGCAGTACTTC. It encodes CASGLGTGGREQYF.

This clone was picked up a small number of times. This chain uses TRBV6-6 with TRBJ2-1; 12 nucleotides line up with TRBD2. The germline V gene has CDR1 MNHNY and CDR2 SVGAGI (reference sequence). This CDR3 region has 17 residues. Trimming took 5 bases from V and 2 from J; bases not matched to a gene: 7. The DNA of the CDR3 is TGTGCCAGCAGTCTAGCGGGGGGGCGAGTGACCTACAATGAGCAGTTCTTC. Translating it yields CASSLAGGRVTYNEQFF.

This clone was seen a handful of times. CDR3 in DNA: TGTGCCAGCAGCCTAACTAGCAATGAGCAGTTCTTC. Protein sequence: CASSLTSNEQFF. The chain joins TRBV16 to TRBJ2-1; TRBD2 might be the D (5 bases). Trimming pared 4 bases from V and 6 bases from J, leaving 7 bases between. CDR1 and CDR2 from the germline V gene are KGHSY and FQNENV. This CDR3 is built from 12 residues. The full variable domain, in which reference TRBV16 and TRBJ2-1 provide the parts outside the CDR3, is GEEVAQTPKHLVRGEGQKAKLYCAPIKGHSYVFWYQQVLKNEFKFLISFQNENVFDETGMPKERFSAKCLPNSPCSLEIQATKLEDSAVYFCASSLTSNEQFFGPGTRLTVL.

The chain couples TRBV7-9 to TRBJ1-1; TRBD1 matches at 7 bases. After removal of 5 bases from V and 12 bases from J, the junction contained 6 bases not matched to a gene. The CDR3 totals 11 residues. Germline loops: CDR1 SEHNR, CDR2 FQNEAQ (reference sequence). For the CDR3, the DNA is TGTGCCAGCAGCGCAGGGACAGATACTTTCTTT. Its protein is CASSAGTDTFF.

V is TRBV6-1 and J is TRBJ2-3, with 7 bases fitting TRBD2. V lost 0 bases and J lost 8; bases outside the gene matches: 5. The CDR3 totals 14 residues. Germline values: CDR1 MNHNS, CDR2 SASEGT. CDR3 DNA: TGTGCCAGCAGTGAAGCCCAAGGGAGGGGTACGCAGTATTTT. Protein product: CASSEAQGRGTQYF.